This TCR beta chain derives from a study of CD8 T cells in Susac syndrome. Study-wide results and caveats: By the study's own acknowledgment, its TCR sequencing and HLA analysis included relatively few individuals.

The authors carried out high-throughput sequencing of TCR beta. They applied it to CD8+ and CD4+ T cells obtained from blood. The controls, all healthy donors, were matched for age and sex. Random-hexamer reverse transcription was applied to roughly 0.5 to 1 ug RNA. An immunoSEQ multiplex PCR generated amplified TCR beta CDR3 products spanning 54 Vbeta and 13 Jbeta. In TCRdb, the immunoSEQ multiplex PCR reads were re-called with MiXCR into one record per CDR3 protein. This sample has about 49,000 distinct CDR3 sequences; more than 85% occur once, and the top ten carry about 0.55%. V lost 2 bases, J lost 6 bases, and 7 bases lay in between. The CDR3 contains 13 residues. The germline CDR1 and CDR2 sequences are MNHEY and SMNVEV (reference sequence). This clonotype was seen once. Its antigen is not identified.

The receptor's source is a human donor in good health. The V gene is TRBV27, the J gene TRBJ2-2; the D is unclear. The sequenced sample was CD8+ T cells from PBMCs. The CDR3 reads CASSLSRSGELFF. DNA of the CDR3: TGTGCCAGCAGTTTAAGCAGGTCCGGGGAGCTGTTTTTT.